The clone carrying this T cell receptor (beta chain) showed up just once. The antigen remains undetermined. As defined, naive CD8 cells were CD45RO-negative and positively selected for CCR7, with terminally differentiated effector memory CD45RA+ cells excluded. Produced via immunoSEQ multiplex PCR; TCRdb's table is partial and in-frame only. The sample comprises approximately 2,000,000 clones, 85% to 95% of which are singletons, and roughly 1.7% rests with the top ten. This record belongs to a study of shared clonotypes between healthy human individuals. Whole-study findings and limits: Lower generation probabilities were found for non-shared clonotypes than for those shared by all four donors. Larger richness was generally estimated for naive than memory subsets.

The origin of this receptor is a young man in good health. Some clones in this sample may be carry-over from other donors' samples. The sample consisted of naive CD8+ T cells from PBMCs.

The DNA of the CDR3 is TGTGCCAGCAGCTCCCCCCAGGCAGGGCCAGAGACCCAGTACTTC. Translating it yields CASSSPQAGPETQYF. The chain carries TRBV7-9 and TRBJ2-5; TRBD1 is a possible D gene (5 bases). The CDR3 loop spans 15 amino acids. Germline V lookup: CDR1 SEHNR, CDR2 FQNEAQ (reference sequence). With 4 bases removed from V and 4 bases from J, the gap between germline ends came to 16 bases.